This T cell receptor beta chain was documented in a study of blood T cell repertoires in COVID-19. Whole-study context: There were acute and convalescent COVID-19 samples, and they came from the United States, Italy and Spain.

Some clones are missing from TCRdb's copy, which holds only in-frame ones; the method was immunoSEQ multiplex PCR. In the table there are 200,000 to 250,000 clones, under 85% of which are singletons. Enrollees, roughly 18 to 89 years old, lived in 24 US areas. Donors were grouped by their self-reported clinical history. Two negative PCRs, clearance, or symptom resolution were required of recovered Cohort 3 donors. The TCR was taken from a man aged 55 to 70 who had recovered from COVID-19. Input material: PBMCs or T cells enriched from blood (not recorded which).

CDR3 in amino acids: CASRTGTGGTQHF. CDR3 nucleotide sequence: TGTGCCAGCAGAACCGGGACAGGGGGCACCCAGCATTTT. The rearrangement links TRBV6-5 to TRBJ1-5; 12 nucleotides align to TRBD1. The CDR3 loop spans 13 amino acids. Germline V gene sequence: CDR1 MNHEY, CDR2 SVGAGI. V trimming: 6 bases; J trimming: 11 bases; junction bases outside the gene matches: 5.